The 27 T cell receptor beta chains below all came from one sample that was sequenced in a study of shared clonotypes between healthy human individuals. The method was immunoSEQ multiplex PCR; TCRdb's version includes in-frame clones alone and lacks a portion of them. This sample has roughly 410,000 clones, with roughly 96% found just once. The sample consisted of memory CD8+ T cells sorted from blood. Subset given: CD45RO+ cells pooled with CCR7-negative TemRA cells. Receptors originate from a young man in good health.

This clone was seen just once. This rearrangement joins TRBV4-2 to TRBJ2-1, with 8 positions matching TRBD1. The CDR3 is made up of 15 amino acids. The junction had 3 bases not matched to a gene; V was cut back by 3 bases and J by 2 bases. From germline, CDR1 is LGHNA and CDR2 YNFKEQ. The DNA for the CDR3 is TGTGCCAGCAGCCAGATGGACAGGGCCTACAATGAGCAGTTCTTC. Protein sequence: CASSQMDRAYNEQFF.

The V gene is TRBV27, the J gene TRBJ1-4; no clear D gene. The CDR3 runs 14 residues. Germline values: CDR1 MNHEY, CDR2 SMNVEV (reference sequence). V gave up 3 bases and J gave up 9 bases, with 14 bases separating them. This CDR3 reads CASSFYGAPQKLFF. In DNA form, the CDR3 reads TGTGCCAGCAGTTTCTACGGTGCCCCTCAAAAACTGTTTTTT. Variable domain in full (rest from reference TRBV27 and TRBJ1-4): EAQVTQNPRYLITVTGKKLTVTCSQNMNHEYMSWYRQDPGLGLRQIYYSMNVEVTDKGDVPEGYKVSRKEKRNFPLILESPSPNQTSLYFCASSFYGAPQKLFFGSGTQLSVL.

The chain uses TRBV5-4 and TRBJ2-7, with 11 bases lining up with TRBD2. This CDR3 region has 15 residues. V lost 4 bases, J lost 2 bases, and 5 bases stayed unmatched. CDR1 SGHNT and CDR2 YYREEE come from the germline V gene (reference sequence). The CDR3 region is CASSHGLAGTYEQYF. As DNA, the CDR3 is TGTGCCAGCAGCCACGGACTAGCGGGTACCTACGAGCAGTACTTC.

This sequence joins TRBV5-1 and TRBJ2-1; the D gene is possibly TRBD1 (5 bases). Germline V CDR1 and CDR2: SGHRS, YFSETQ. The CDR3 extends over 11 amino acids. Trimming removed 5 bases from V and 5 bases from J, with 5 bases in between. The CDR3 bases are TGCGCCAGCAGGGGGCACAATGAGCAGTTCTTC. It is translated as CASRGHNEQFF.

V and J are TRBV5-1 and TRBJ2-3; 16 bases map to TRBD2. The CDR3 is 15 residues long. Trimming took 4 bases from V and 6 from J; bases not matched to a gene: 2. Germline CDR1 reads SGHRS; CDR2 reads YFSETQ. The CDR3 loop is CASSKGLAGGDTQYF. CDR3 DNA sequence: TGCGCCAGCAGCAAGGGACTAGCGGGAGGGGATACGCAGTATTTT.

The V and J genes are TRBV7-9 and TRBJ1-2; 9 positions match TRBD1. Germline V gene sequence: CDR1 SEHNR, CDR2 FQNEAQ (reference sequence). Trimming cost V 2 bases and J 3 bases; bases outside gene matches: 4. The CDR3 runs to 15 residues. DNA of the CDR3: TGTGCCAGCAGCTTAAAGGACAGGGGCTACTATGGCTACACCTTC. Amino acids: CASSLKDRGYYGYTF.

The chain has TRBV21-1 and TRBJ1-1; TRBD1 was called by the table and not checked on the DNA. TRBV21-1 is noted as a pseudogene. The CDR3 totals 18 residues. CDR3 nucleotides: TGTGCCAGCAGCAAACCTAATTATCAGGGCCCCATGAACACTGAAGCTTTCTTT. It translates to CASSKPNYQGPMNTEAFF.

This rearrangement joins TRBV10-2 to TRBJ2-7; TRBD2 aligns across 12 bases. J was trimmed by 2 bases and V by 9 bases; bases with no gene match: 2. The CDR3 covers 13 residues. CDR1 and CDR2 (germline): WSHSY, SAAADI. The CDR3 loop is CASWTSGTYEQYF. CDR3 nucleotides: TGCGCCAGTTGGACTAGCGGGACCTACGAGCAGTACTTC.

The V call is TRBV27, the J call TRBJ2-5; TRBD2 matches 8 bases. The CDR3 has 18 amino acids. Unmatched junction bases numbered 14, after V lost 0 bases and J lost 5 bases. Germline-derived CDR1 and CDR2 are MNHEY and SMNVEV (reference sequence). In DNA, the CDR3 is TGTGCCAGCAGTTTATCGAGGGGTATAGCGGGAACCGGGGAGACCCAGTACTTC. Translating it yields CASSLSRGIAGTGETQYF.

The CDR3 loop is CASSLPGHTDTQYF. As DNA, the CDR3 is TGTGCCAGCAGCCTCCCCGGACACACAGATACGCAGTATTTT. This sequence joins TRBV7-2 and TRBJ2-3, with a tentative D call TRBD1 (5 bases). This CDR3 spans 14 amino acids. With 5 bases removed from V and 2 bases from J, the gap between germline ends came to 11 bases. Germline loops: CDR1 SGHTA, CDR2 FQGNSA.

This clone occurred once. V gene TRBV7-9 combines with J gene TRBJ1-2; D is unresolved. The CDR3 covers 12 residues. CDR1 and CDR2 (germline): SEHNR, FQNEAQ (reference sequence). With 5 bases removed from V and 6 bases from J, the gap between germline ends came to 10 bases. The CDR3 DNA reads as TGTGCCAGCAGCGAGGGAGTGGATGGCTACACCTTC. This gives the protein CASSEGVDGYTF.

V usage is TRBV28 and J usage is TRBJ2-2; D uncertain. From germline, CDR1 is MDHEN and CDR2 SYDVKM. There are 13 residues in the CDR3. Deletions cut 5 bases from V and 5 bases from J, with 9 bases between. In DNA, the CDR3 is TGTGCCAGCAGTCCCTTTTTAACCGGGGAGCTGTTTTTT. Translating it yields CASSPFLTGELFF.

CDR3 DNA: TGCGCCAGCAGCCAAGACAACACTTTCTCCTACGAGCAGTACTTC. It encodes CASSQDNTFSYEQYF. The gene calls are TRBV4-1 and TRBJ2-7; D gene unclear. Germline V lookup: CDR1 MGHRA, CDR2 YSYEKL. V was cut by 0 bases and J by 0 bases, with 9 bases left in between. This CDR3 contains 15 residues.

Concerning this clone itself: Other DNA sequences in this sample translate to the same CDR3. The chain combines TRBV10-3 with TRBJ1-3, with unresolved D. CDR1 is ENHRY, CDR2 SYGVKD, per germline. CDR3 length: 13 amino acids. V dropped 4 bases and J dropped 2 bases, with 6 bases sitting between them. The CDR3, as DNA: TGTGCCATCAGTGCTGGGGCTGGAAACACCATATATTTT. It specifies CAISAGAGNTIYF.

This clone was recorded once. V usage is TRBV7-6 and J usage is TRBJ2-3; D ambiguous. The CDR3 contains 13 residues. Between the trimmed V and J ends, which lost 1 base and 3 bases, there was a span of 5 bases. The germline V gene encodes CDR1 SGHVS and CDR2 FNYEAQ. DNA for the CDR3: TGTGCCAGCAGCTTAGAATCAACAGATACGCAGTATTTT. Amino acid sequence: CASSLESTDTQYF.

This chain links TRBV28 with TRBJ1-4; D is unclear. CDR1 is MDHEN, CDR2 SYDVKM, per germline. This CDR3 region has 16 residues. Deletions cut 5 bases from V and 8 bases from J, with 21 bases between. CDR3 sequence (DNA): TGTGCCAGCAGTCCCCTTTTTTCTTCGGCGGAGGAAAAACTGTTTTTT. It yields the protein CASSPLFSSAEEKLFF.

CDR3 sequence reads: CASCRGVNEQFF. The CDR3 nucleotides are TGCGCCAGCTGCAGGGGAGTCAATGAGCAGTTCTTC. The V and J genes are TRBV10-2 and TRBJ2-1; weak D call: TRBD1 (6 bases). Trimming left V 8 bases short and J 6 bases short, with 11 bases between. Germline values: CDR1 WSHSY, CDR2 SAAADI. The CDR3 runs 12 residues.

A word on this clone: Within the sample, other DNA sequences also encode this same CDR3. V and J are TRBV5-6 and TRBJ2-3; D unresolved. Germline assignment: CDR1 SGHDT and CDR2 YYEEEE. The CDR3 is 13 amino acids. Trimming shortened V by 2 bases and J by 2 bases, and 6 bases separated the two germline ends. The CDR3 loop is CASSFGATDTQYF. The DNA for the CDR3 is TGTGCCAGCAGCTTCGGTGCCACAGATACGCAGTATTTT.

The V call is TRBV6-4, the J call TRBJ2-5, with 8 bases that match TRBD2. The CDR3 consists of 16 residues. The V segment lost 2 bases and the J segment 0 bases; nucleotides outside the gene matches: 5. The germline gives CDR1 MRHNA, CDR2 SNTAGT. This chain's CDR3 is CASSDPTSEYQETQYF. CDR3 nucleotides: TGTGCCAGCAGTGACCCGACTAGCGAGTACCAAGAGACCCAGTACTTC.

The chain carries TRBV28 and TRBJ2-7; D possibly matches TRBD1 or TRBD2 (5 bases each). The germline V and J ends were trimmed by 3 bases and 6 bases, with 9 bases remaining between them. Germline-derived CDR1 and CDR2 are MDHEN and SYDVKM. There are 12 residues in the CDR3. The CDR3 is CASSLGVVEQYF. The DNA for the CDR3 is TGTGCCAGCAGTTTGGGGGTTGTCGAGCAGTACTTC.

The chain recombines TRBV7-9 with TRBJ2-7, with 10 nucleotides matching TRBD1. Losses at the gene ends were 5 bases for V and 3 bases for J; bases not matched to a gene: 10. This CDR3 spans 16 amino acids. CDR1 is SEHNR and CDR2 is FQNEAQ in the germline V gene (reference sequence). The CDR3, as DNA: TGTGCCAGCAGCGAAATAGGACAGGGGGGGAACTACGAGCAGTACTTC. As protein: CASSEIGQGGNYEQYF.

CDR3 region: CASSLETSVTGELFF. CDR3 nucleotide sequence: TGCGCCAGCAGCTTGGAGACTAGCGTCACCGGGGAGCTGTTTTTT. V is TRBV5-1 and J is TRBJ2-2, with 8 positions matching TRBD2. Germline-derived CDR1 and CDR2 are SGHRS and YFSETQ. This CDR3 region has 15 residues. After removal of 0 bases from V and 4 bases from J, the junction contained 2 bases not matched to a gene.

DNA for the CDR3: TGTGCCAGCAGCTTAGGGACCTTCTACGAGCAGTACTTC. Protein: CASSLGTFYEQYF. The chain joins TRBV7-6 to TRBJ2-7; D gene uncertain. This CDR3 has 13 residues. The germline CDR1 and CDR2 sequences are SGHVS and FNYEAQ. The ends were cut back, 1 base at V and 3 bases at J, with 7 bases in the middle.

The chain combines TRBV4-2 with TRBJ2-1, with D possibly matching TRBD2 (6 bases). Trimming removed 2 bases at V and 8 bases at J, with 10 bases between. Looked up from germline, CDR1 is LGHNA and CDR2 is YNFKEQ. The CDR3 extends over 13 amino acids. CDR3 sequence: CASSQNSGDEQFF. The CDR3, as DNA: TGTGCCAGCAGCCAAAACTCGGGGGATGAGCAGTTCTTC.

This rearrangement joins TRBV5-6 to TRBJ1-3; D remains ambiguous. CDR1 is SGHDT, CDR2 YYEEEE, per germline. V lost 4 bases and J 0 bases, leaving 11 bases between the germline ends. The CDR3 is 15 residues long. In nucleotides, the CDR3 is TGTGCCAGCAGCCGTGAAGGGAGCTCTGGAAACACCATATATTTT. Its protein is CASSREGSSGNTIYF.

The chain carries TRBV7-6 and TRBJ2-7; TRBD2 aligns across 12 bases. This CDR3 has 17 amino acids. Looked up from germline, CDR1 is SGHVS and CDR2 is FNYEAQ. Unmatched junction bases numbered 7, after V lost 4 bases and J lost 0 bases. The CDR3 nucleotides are TGTGCCAGCAGCTCACTAGCGGGAGGCCCTAGCTCCTACGAGCAGTACTTC. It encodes CASSSLAGGPSSYEQYF.

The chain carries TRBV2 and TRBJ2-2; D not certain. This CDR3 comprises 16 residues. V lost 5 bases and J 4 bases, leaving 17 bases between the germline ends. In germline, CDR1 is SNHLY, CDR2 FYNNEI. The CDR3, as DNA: TGTGCCAGCAGTCCTCGGTCGGTTAGGAGCACCGGGGAGCTGTTTTTT. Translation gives CASSPRSVRSTGELFF.